The TCR beta chain described here comes from a study of T cell changes during pregnancy in multiple sclerosis (dated by TCRdb to about 2019). About the investigation overall: Changes in the T cell repertoire over the course of pregnancy were examined in this study in women with multiple sclerosis.

In the case of this clone: Its antigen remains undetermined. No quality values exist for individual bases; no much larger clone is one base distant.

Compared with germline, V lacks 6 bases and J lacks 1 base; bases without a gene match: 9. Taken from cysteine to phenylalanine, the CDR3 has 15 residues. Only the CDR3 part of the read is kept: 45 bases, read in frame from the first base. In the germline V gene, CDR1 corresponds to MNHNS and CDR2 to SASEGT. The library was obtained by the immunoSEQ multiplex PCR assay. TCRdb retrieved this table from immuneACCESS and kept in-frame rearrangements only. Not all clones are present; in checked studies, unresolved V genes account for under half, and no reason is known for the remainder. The sample table shows tens of thousands of clones, and 80% to 95% are seen once. The ten largest clones add up to approximately 0.62% of the sample.

The V and J segments used are TRBV6-1 and TRBJ2-7; TRBD1 lines up with 7 middle nucleotides. Sequences were derived from CD4+ T cells from peripheral blood mononuclear cells, sampled in the first trimester of pregnancy. The sequence derives from a female donor with multiple sclerosis, enrolled in a pregnancy study. The CDR3 region reads CASRTGTVTSYEQYF. The DNA is as follows: TGTGCCAGCAGAACGGGGACAGTGACATCCTACGAGCAGTACTTC.